This TCR beta chain was observed in a study of blood T cell repertoires in COVID-19. Clones were read by immunoSEQ multiplex PCR, and TCRdb kept only the in-frame ones, dropping some. The data show about 200,000 clones, around 81% seen once. The TCR comes from a man in his sixties with COVID-19, enrolled during active disease. Sample: peripheral blood.

The CDR3 reads CASSPSGGARSGETQYF. In nucleotides, the CDR3 is TGTGCCAGCAGCCCGAGTGGAGGGGCCCGGAGTGGAGAGACCCAGTACTTC. V gene TRBV5-4 combines with J gene TRBJ2-5; tentative D call: TRBD2 (6 bases). V was shortened by 4 bases and J by 4 bases, with 23 bases between the two germline ends. Germline values: CDR1 SGHNT, CDR2 YYREEE (reference sequence). This CDR3 is 17 amino acids long.